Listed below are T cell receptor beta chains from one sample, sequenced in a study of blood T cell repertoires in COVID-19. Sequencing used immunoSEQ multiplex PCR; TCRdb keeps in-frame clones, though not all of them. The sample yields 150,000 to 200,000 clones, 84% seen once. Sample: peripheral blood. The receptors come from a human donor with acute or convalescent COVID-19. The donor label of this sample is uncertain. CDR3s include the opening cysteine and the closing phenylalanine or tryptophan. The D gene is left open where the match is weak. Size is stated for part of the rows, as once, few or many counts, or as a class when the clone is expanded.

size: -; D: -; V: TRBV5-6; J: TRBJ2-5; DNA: TGTGCCAGCAGCTTGGCCGGGGGGCATCAAGAGACCCAGTACTTC; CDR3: CASSLAGGHQETQYF
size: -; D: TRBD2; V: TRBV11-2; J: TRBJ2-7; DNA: TGTGCCAGCAGCCGTCAACCGGGACTAGCGGCCTACGAGCAGTACTTC; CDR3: CASSRQPGLAAYEQYF
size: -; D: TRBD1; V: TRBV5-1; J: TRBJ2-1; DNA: TGCGCCAGCAGCTCCGGGACAGTCTACAATGAGCAGTTCTTC; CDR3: CASSSGTVYNEQFF
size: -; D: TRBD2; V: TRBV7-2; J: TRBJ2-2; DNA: TGTGCCAGCAGCTCTTCGGGAGCGGGGCTGCACAGCGCCGGGGAGCTGTTTTTT; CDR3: CASSSSGAGLHSAGELFF
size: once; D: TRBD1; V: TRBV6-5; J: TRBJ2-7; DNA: TGTGCCAGCAATCCGAGGGGACAGGGGACCTACGAGCAGTACTTC; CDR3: CASNPRGQGTYEQYF
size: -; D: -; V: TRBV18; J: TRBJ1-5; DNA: TGTGCCAGCTCAAGGGCGGGGGATCAGCCCCAGCATTTT; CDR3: CASSRAGDQPQHF
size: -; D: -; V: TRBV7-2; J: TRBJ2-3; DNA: TGTGCCAGCAGCTTGGGGGGTGCAGATACGCAGTATTTT; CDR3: CASSLGGADTQYF
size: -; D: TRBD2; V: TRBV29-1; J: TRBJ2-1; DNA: TGCAGCGTTGCTAGCGGGAGCAATGAGCAGTTCTTC; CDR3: CSVASGSNEQFF
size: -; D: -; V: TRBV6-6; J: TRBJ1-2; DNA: TGTGCCAGCAGTTACTCCCCAGGTGGCTACACCTTC; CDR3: CASSYSPGGYTF
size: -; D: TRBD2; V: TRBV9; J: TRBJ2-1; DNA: TGTGCCAGCAGCGCCGGGGGGGCCAGCTATGAGCAGTTCTTC; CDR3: CASSAGGASYEQFF